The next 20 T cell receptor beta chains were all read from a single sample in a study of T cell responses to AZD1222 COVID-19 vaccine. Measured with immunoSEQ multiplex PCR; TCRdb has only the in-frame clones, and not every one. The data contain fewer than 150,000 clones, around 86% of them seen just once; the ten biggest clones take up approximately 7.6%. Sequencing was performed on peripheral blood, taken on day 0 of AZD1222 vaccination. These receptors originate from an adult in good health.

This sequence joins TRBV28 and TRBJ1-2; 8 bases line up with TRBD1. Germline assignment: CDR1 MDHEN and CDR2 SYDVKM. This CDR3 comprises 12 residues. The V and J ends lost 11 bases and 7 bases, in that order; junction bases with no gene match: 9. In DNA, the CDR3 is TGTGCCTCCAGGGGGCCTGGTGGTGGCTACACCTTC. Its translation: CASRGPGGGYTF.

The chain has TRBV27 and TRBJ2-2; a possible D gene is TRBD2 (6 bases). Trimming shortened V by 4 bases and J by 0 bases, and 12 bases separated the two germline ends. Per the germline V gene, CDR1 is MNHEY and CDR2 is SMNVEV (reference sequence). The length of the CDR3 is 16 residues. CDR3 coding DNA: TGTGCCAGCAGTTCCGCAGTAGCGGCGAACACCGGGGAGCTGTTTTTT. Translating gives CASSSAVAANTGELFF.

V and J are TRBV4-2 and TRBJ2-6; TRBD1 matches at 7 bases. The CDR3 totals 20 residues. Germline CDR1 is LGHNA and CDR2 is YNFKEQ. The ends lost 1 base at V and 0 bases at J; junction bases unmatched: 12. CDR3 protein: CASSQAIPGQRISGANVLTF. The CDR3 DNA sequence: TGTGCCAGCAGCCAAGCTATACCGGGACAGCGAATCTCTGGGGCCAACGTCCTGACTTTC.

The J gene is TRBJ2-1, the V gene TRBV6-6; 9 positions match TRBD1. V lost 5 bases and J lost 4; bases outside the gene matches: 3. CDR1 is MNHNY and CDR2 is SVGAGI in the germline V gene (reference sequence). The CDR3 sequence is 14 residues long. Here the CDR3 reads CASSNRGLYNEQFF. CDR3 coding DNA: TGTGCCAGCAGTAACAGGGGGCTTTACAATGAGCAGTTCTTC.

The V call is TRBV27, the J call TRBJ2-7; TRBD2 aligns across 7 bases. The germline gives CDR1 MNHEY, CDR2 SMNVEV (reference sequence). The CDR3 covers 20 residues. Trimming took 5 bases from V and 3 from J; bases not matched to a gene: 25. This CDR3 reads CASSRLRGGRVPPAIYEQYF. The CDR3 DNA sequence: TGTGCCAGCAGTCGCCTTAGGGGCGGGAGAGTTCCTCCGGCCATCTACGAGCAGTACTTC.

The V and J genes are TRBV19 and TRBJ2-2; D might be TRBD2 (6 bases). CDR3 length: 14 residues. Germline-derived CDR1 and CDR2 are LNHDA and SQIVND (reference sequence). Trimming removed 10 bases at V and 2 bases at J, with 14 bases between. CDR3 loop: CATAAGSNTGELFF. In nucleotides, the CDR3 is TGTGCCACCGCGGCGGGGTCCAACACCGGGGAGCTGTTTTTT.

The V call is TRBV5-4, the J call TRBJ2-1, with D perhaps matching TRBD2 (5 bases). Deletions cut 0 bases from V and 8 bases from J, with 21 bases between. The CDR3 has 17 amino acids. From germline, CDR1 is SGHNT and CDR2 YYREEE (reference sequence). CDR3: CASSLDRFTWEMDEQFF. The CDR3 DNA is TGTGCCAGCAGCTTGGATCGATTTACATGGGAGATGGATGAGCAGTTCTTC.

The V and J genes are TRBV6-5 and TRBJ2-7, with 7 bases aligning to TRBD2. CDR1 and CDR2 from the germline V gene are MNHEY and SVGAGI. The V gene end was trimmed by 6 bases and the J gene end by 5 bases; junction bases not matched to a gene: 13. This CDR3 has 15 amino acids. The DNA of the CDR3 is TGTGCCAGCAGCCGGCTTCTAGCGGTCGCCAACGAGCAGTACTTC. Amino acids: CASSRLLAVANEQYF.

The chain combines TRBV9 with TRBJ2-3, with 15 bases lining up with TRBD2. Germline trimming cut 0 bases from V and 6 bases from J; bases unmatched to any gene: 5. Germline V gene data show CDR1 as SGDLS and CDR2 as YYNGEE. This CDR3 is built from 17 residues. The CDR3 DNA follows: TGTGCCAGCAGCGTAGCCCGGACTAGCGGGGGGGTTGATACGCAGTATTTT. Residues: CASSVARTSGGVDTQYF.

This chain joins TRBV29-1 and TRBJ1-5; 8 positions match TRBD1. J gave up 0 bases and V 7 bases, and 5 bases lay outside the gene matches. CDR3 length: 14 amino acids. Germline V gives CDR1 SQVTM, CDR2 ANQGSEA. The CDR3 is CSAGTGNSNQPQHF. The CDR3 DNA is TGCAGCGCCGGGACAGGAAATAGCAATCAGCCCCAGCATTTT.

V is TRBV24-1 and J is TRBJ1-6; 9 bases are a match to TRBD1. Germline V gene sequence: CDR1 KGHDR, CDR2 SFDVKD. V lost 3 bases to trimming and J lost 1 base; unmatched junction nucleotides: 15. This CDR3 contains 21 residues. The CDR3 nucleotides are TGTGCCACCAGTGATCTATCCAATCCGGGACAGGGTACATCCTATAATTCACCCCTCCACTTT. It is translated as CATSDLSNPGQGTSYNSPLHF.

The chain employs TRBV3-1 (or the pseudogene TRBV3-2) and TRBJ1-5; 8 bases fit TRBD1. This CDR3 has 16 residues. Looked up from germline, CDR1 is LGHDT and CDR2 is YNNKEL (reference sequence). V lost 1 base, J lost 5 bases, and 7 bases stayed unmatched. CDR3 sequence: CASSQGPGGLDQPQHF. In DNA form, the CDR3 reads TGTGCCAGCAGCCAAGGTCCAGGGGGCTTGGATCAGCCCCAGCATTTT.

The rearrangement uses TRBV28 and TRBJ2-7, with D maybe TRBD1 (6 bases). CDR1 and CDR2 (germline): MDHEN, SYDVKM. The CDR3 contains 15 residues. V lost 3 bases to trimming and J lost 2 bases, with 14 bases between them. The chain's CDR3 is CASSFSQTGAYEQYF. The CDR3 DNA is TGTGCCAGCAGTTTCTCCCAGACAGGAGCCTACGAGCAGTACTTC.

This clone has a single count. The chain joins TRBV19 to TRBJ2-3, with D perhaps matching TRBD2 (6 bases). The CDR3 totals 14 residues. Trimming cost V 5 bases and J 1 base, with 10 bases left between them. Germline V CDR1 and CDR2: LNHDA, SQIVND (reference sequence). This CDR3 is CASSLGLGTDTQYF. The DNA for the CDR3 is TGTGCCAGTAGTTTGGGACTGGGCACAGATACGCAGTATTTT.

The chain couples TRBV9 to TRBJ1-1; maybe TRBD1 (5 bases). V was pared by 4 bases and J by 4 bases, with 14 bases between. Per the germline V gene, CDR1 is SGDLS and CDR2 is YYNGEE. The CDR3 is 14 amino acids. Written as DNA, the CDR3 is TGTGCCAGCAGCCCCGGGCAGGGATCCACTGAAGCTTTCTTT. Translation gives CASSPGQGSTEAFF.

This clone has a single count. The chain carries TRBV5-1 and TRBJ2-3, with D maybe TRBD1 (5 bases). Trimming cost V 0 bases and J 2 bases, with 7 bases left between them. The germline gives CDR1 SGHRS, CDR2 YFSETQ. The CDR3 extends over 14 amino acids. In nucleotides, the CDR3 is TGCGCCAGCAGCTTGGACAGGCACACAGATACGCAGTATTTT. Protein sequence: CASSLDRHTDTQYF.

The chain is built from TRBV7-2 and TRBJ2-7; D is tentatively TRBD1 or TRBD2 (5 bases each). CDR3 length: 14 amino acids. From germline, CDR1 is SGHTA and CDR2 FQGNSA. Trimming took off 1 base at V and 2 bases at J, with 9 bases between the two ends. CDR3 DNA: TGTGCCAGCAGCTTAGGGGGGTCCCCCTACGAGCAGTACTTC. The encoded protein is CASSLGGSPYEQYF. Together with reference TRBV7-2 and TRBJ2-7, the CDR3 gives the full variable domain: GAGVSQSPSNKVTEKGKDVELRCDPISGHTALYWYRQSLGQGLEFLIYFQGNSAPDKSGLPSDRFSAERTGGSVSTLTIQRTQQEDSAVYLCASSLGGSPYEQYFGPGTRLTVT.

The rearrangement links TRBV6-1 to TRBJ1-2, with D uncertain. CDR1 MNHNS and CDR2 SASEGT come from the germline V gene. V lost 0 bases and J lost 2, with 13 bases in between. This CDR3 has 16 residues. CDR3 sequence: CASSEASGSANYGYTF. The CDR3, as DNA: TGTGCCAGCAGTGAAGCTTCGGGGAGTGCAAACTATGGCTACACCTTC.

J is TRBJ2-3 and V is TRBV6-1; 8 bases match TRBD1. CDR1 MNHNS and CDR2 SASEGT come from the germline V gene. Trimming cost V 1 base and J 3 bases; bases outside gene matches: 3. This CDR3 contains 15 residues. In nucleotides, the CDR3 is TGTGCCAGCAGTGAAGTGCAGGGGGCAACAGATACGCAGTATTTT. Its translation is CASSEVQGATDTQYF.

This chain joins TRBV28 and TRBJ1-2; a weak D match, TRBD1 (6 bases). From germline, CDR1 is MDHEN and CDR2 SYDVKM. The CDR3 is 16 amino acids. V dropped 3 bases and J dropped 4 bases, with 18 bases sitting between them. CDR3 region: CASSFPTSGRGYGYTF. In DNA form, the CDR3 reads TGTGCCAGCAGTTTCCCGACATCGGGCAGGGGCTATGGCTACACCTTC.